This entry is about one TCR beta chain. Its target is unknown. This sample was included in a study of T cell responses to AZD1222 COVID-19 vaccine. General study points: Repertoire sampling was restricted to post-peak T cell response timepoints.

Produced via immunoSEQ multiplex PCR; TCRdb's table is partial and in-frame only. Among about 170,000 clones, around 85% were seen once, and the ten largest hold 1.1%. Germline CDR1 is SGHAT and CDR2 is FQNNGV. Trimming cost V 7 bases and J 7 bases; bases outside gene matches: 12. The CDR3 is 16 residues long. Samples with a second dose at about 4 or about 12 weeks were pooled together. The sample consisted of peripheral blood, taken 28 days after the second AZD1222 dose. This sequence was found in an adult who received the AZD1222 COVID-19 vaccine. V is TRBV11-2 and J is TRBJ2-2; TRBD2 agrees at 10 bases. For the CDR3, the DNA is TGTGCCAGCATCCCAGGGAGCGGGGGGGCTTTCGGGGAGCTGTTTTTT. Translation: CASIPGSGGAFGELFF.